A selection of T cell receptor beta chains follows, all from one sample in a study of blood T cell repertoires in COVID-19. The method was immunoSEQ multiplex PCR; TCRdb's version includes in-frame clones alone and lacks a portion of them. This table has 100,000 or so clones, 80% to 90% appearing once. Sequencing input: peripheral blood. These receptors all stem from a woman aged 25-40 years with acute or convalescent COVID-19. The CDR3 runs from the conserved cysteine through the conserved F or W. The D gene is left open where the match is weak. Clone size is stated in some rows and not others, as once, few, many or a class when expanded.

J gene	D gene	clone size	V gene	CDR3 DNA	CDR3 protein
TRBJ2-3	-	-	TRBV20-1	TGCAGTGCTAGTTCGGGGTGGACAGATACGCAGTATTTT	CSASSGWTDTQYF
TRBJ1-6	-	-	TRBV6-5	TGTGCCAGCATGGGGGACTACTCCTATAATTCACCCCTCCACTTT	CASMGDYSYNSPLHF
TRBJ1-1	TRBD1	-	TRBV19	TGTGCCAGTAGTACGACGGGACAGGGGTGGACTGAAGCTTTCTTT	CASSTTGQGWTEAFF
TRBJ2-1	TRBD2	-	TRBV18	TGTGCCAGCTCACCACTTAGCGGGAGTGATGAGCAGTTCTTC	CASSPLSGSDEQFF
TRBJ2-7	-	-	TRBV5-8	TGTGCCAGCAGCATCGGACGGGACTCCTACGAGCAGTACTTC	CASSIGRDSYEQYF
TRBJ1-5	TRBD1	-	TRBV2	TGTGCCAGCAGTGAGGACAGGGTAGGGCAGCCCCAGCATTTT	CASSEDRVGQPQHF
TRBJ2-7	-	-	TRBV7-6	TGTGCCAGCAGCTTAGGATTAGGGGGAACCTACGAGCAGTACTTC	CASSLGLGGTYEQYF
TRBJ1-1	-	-	TRBV6-5	TGTGCCAGCACCTCCGACAGGCTTGAAGCTTTCTTT	CASTSDRLEAFF
TRBJ1-1	-	-	TRBV27	TGTGCCAGCAGTCATTGGACTGACCTGAACACTGAAGCTTTCTTT	CASSHWTDLNTEAFF
TRBJ2-3	-	-	TRBV5-1	TGCGCCAGCTGCGGGAACGGGCATTACACAGATACGCAGTATTTT	CASCGNGHYTDTQYF
TRBJ1-2	TRBD1	-	TRBV5-6	TGTGCCAGCAGCCCCGGGACAGCTAACTATGGCTACACCTTC	CASSPGTANYGYTF
TRBJ1-1	-	-	TRBV11-2	TGTGCCAGCAGTCTCGGGCAGAATGGACTTTCTTTCTTT	CASSLGQNGLSFF
TRBJ1-1	-	-	TRBV5-3	TGTGCCAGAAGCTTCTCCGAAAGGACAGAGAACACTGAAGCTTTCTTT	CARSFSERTENTEAFF
TRBJ1-2	-	-	TRBV28	TGTGCCAGCAGTTTCGCGGTTAACTATGGCTACACCTTC	CASSFAVNYGYTF
TRBJ2-7	-	-	TRBV12-3/TRBV12-4	TGTGCCAGCAGTTTAGGGACAGTCTACGAGCAGTACTTC	CASSLGTVYEQYF
TRBJ2-1	-	-	TRBV11-2	TGTGCCAGCAGCTTCGGGAGCTCCTACAATGAGCAGTTCTTC	CASSFGSSYNEQFF
TRBJ2-3	TRBD1	-	TRBV5-1	TGCGCCAGCAGCTTTGGTGACAGGGGGGGAGCAGATACGCAGTATTTT	CASSFGDRGGADTQYF
TRBJ1-5	TRBD1	-	TRBV2	TGTGCCAGCAGCGGGACAGGGGTTAGCAATCAGCCCCAGCATTTT	CASSGTGVSNQPQHF
TRBJ1-3	TRBD1	-	TRBV15	TGTGCCACCAGCAGGGGGACAGGGGAAGGAAACACCATATATTTT	CATSRGTGEGNTIYF
TRBJ2-2	-	-	TRBV6-2/TRBV6-3	TGTGCCAGCAGTCCATACACCGGGGAGCTGTTTTTT	CASSPYTGELFF
TRBJ1-5	-	-	TRBV2	TGTGCCAGCAGTGGGAGAAATCAGCCCCAGCATTTT	CASSGRNQPQHF
TRBJ1-2	-	-	TRBV28	TGTGCCAGCAGTTTTCCCTTGGGAGGTCGAGGCTACACCTTC	CASSFPLGGRGYTF
TRBJ1-6	-	-	TRBV2	TGTGCCAGCAGTGAAGCGCGGGTCAATTCACCCCTCCACTTT	CASSEARVNSPLHF
TRBJ2-5	-	-	TRBV2	TGTGCCAGCAGAAAGGGGCAGGAGATGGAGACCCAGTACTTC	CASRKGQEMETQYF
TRBJ2-3	TRBD1	-	TRBV11-3	TGTGCCAGCAGCGCCGGGACAGGCCCAAGTATGTATTTT	CASSAGTGPSMYF
TRBJ2-1	TRBD1	-	TRBV4-1	TGCGCCAGCAGCCAAGATTCTGTACAGGGGCCCTACAATGAGCAGTTCTTC	CASSQDSVQGPYNEQFF
TRBJ2-7	-	-	TRBV7-9	TGTGCCAGCAGCTCCCAGGTTTTAGGCTACGAGCAGTACTTC	CASSSQVLGYEQYF
TRBJ2-2	-	-	TRBV5-6	TGTGCCAGCAGCCTCCTCGGGAAGAACACCGGGGAGCTGTTTTTT	CASSLLGKNTGELFF
TRBJ1-2	TRBD1	-	TRBV6-5	TGTGCCAGCAGTCGGGGACAGGGTCAATATGGCTACACCTTC	CASSRGQGQYGYTF
TRBJ1-1	TRBD1	-	TRBV5-5	TGTGCCAGCAGCTTGGGACAGGGGGCTTTGGCTTTCTTT	CASSLGQGALAFF
TRBJ2-2	-	-	TRBV28	TGTGCCAGCAGTTGGACCGACCCGGGGACCGGGGAGCTGTTTTTT	CASSWTDPGTGELFF
TRBJ2-7	TRBD1	-	TRBV11-3	TGTGCCAGCAGCTTACCCGACAGGGGTGGGTACGAGCAGTACTTC	CASSLPDRGGYEQYF
TRBJ1-2	TRBD1	-	TRBV18	TGTGCCAGCTCACTCTCGACAGGGACTGGCTATGGCTACACCTTC	CASSLSTGTGYGYTF
TRBJ1-1	TRBD1	-	TRBV6-6	TGTGCCAGCGGAACTACAGGGGGCGTAAACACTGAAGCTTTCTTT	CASGTTGGVNTEAFF
TRBJ2-7	TRBD1	-	TRBV5-1	TGCGCCAGCAGCCGTAGGGACAGCTACGAGCAGTACTTC	CASSRRDSYEQYF
TRBJ1-2	-	-	TRBV2	TGTGCCAGCAGTGAGCCGGACAACCTCTATGGCTACACCTTC	CASSEPDNLYGYTF
TRBJ1-1	-	-	TRBV7-3	TGTGCCAGCAGCTCAGACAGTAACACTGAAGCTTTCTTT	CASSSDSNTEAFF
TRBJ2-1	TRBD1	-	TRBV6-1	TGTGCCAGCAGTGACCGTAGCAGGGGGTCTGATGAGCAGTTCTTC	CASSDRSRGSDEQFF
TRBJ1-4	-	few	TRBV7-9	TGTGCCAGCAGCCATCCCGGGTGGGTCCTGGCAACTAATGAAAAACTGTTTTTT	CASSHPGWVLATNEKLFF
TRBJ2-7	TRBD2	-	TRBV9	TGTGCCAGCAGCTCCGGACTAGCGGGGGGCTACTCCTACGAGCAGTACTTC	CASSSGLAGGYSYEQYF
TRBJ1-2	-	once	TRBV3-1/TRBV3-2	TGTGCCAGCAGCCTACGCGGGGCTAACTATGGCTACACCTTC	CASSLRGANYGYTF
TRBJ1-2	-	-	TRBV14	TGTGCCAGCAGCCCCCATATAGCTAGGGGCTACACCTTC	CASSPHIARGYTF